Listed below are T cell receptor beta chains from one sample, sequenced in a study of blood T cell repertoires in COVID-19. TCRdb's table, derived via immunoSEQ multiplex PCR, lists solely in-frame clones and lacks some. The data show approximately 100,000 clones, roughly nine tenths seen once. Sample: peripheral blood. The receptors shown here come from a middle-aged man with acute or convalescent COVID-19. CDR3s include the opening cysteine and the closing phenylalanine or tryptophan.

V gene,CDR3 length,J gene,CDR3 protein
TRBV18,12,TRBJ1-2,CASSLGQGVTTF
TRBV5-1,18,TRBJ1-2,CASSDHPGLSSSNYGYTF
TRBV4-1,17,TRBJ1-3,CASSQEGTGVSGNTIYF
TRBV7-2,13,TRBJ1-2,CASSLQANYGYTF
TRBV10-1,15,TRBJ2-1,CASSTGGGAYNEQFF
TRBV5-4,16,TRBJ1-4,CASSLTPGATNEKLFF
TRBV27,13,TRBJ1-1,CASRDRASTEAFF
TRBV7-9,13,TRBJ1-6,CASSLDGNSPLHF
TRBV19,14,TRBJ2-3,CASSLRGGTDTQYF
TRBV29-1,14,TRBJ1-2,CSVVIRGRNYGYTF